This paragraph reports one T cell receptor beta chain. This sample is drawn from a study of blood T cells in healthy people across ages. The CDR3 contains 15 residues. Trimming removed 1 base at V and 1 base at J, with 11 bases between. CDR1 and CDR2 (germline): LGHDT, YNNKEL (reference sequence). A J-beta primer mix and a sample-barcoded 5' primer were used in a second PCR of about 7 to 12 cycles. One entry per CDR3 protein results from TCRdb running MiXCR on the 5' RACE reads. The sample consists of 920,000 or so distinct CDR3 sequences, 40% to 45% of them appearing once. The genes are TRBV3-1 and TRBJ2-7; D gene unclear. The sequenced sample was blood. This TCR was sampled from a woman aged 55-70 years in good health. The CDR3, as DNA: TGTGCCAGCAGCCAAGGGCGAGCGCTTTCCTACGAGCAGTACTTC. Amino acid sequence: CASSQGRALSYEQYF.